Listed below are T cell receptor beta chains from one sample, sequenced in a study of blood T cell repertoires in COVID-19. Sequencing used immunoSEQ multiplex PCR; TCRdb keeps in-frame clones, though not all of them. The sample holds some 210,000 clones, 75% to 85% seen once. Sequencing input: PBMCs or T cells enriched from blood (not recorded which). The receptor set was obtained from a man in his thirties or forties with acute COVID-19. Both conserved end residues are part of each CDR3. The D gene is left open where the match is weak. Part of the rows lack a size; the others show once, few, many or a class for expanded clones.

CDR3aa: CASSYTIQSNEQFF; CDR3nt: TGTGCCAGCAGTTACACCATTCAGTCGAATGAGCAGTTCTTC; d_gene: NA; j_gene: TRBJ2-1; abundance: NA; v_gene: TRBV6-5
CDR3aa: CASSARTGSYNSPLHF; CDR3nt: TGCGCCAGCAGTGCTCGGACAGGCTCCTATAATTCACCCCTCCACTTT; d_gene: TRBD1; j_gene: TRBJ1-6; abundance: NA; v_gene: TRBV10-2
CDR3aa: CASSLAGQLSYTF; CDR3nt: TGTGCCAGCAGCTTAGCGGGACAGTTGAGCTACACCTTC; d_gene: TRBD1; j_gene: TRBJ1-2; abundance: NA; v_gene: TRBV7-9
CDR3aa: CASGLVSTYEQYF; CDR3nt: TGTGCTAGTGGTTTGGTTAGTACCTACGAGCAGTACTTC; d_gene: NA; j_gene: TRBJ2-7; abundance: NA; v_gene: TRBV12-5
CDR3aa: CASRPGGDQPQHF; CDR3nt: TGTGCCAGCCGACCAGGGGGAGATCAGCCCCAGCATTTT; d_gene: TRBD1; j_gene: TRBJ1-5; abundance: NA; v_gene: TRBV18
CDR3aa: CASSITGTGANVLTF; CDR3nt: TGTGCCAGTAGTATTACAGGGACTGGGGCCAACGTCCTGACTTTC; d_gene: NA; j_gene: TRBJ2-6; abundance: NA; v_gene: TRBV19
CDR3aa: CASSIEGTNPTYEQYF; CDR3nt: TGTGCCAGTAGTATAGAAGGGACTAACCCCACCTACGAGCAGTACTTC; d_gene: TRBD2; j_gene: TRBJ2-7; abundance: NA; v_gene: TRBV19
CDR3aa: CASSWTSGEQYF; CDR3nt: TGTGCCAGCAGCTGGACTAGTGGGGAGCAGTACTTC; d_gene: TRBD2; j_gene: TRBJ2-7; abundance: NA; v_gene: TRBV7-9
CDR3aa: CASSLAEQMNTEAFF; CDR3nt: TGTGCCAGCAGCTTGGCCGAACAGATGAACACTGAAGCTTTCTTT; d_gene: NA; j_gene: TRBJ1-1; abundance: NA; v_gene: TRBV5-4
CDR3aa: CASSMEVTGNTIYF; CDR3nt: TGTGCCAGTAGTATGGAGGTTACGGGAAACACCATATATTTT; d_gene: NA; j_gene: TRBJ1-3; abundance: NA; v_gene: TRBV19
CDR3aa: CASSIHSYYEQYF; CDR3nt: TGTGCCAGTAGTATCCACTCCTACTACGAGCAGTACTTC; d_gene: NA; j_gene: TRBJ2-7; abundance: NA; v_gene: TRBV19
CDR3aa: CASSPRLIYEQYF; CDR3nt: TGTGCCAGCAGCCCCCGACTGATATACGAGCAGTACTTC; d_gene: NA; j_gene: TRBJ2-7; abundance: NA; v_gene: TRBV7-2
CDR3aa: CASSFLLRGSDTQYF; CDR3nt: TGTGCCAGCAGCTTTCTTTTGCGGGGGTCGGATACGCAGTATTTT; d_gene: TRBD2; j_gene: TRBJ2-3; abundance: NA; v_gene: TRBV5-5
CDR3aa: CASSGPDRGRGEQYF; CDR3nt: TGTGCCAGCAGTGGACCGGACCGCGGGAGGGGAGAGCAGTACTTC; d_gene: TRBD2; j_gene: TRBJ2-7; abundance: NA; v_gene: TRBV25-1
CDR3aa: CASSHRGGNQPQHF; CDR3nt: TGTGCCAGCAGCCACCGCGGGGGAAATCAGCCCCAGCATTTT; d_gene: NA; j_gene: TRBJ1-5; abundance: NA; v_gene: TRBV3-1/TRBV3-2
CDR3aa: CASSFGTVTGANVLTF; CDR3nt: TGCGCCAGCAGCTTCGGGACAGTTACTGGGGCCAACGTCCTGACTTTC; d_gene: TRBD1; j_gene: TRBJ2-6; abundance: NA; v_gene: TRBV5-1
CDR3aa: CASVSSIYSGSPLHF; CDR3nt: TGTGCCAGCGTCTCCTCAATATATTCAGGTTCACCCCTCCACTTT; d_gene: NA; j_gene: TRBJ1-6; abundance: NA; v_gene: TRBV6-5
CDR3aa: CASDRGGEKLFF; CDR3nt: TGTGCCTCTGACAGGGGAGGAGAAAAACTGTTTTTT; d_gene: TRBD1; j_gene: TRBJ1-4; abundance: NA; v_gene: TRBV6-5
CDR3aa: CAISEGLAGGMKETQYF; CDR3nt: TGTGCCATCAGTGAGGGACTAGCGGGGGGAATGAAGGAGACCCAGTACTTC; d_gene: TRBD2; j_gene: TRBJ2-5; abundance: NA; v_gene: TRBV10-3
CDR3aa: CASSKTGAGYGYTF; CDR3nt: TGTGCCAGTTCAAAGACAGGGGCTGGCTATGGCTACACCTTC; d_gene: TRBD1; j_gene: TRBJ1-2; abundance: NA; v_gene: TRBV19
CDR3aa: CASGLVSGDGYTF; CDR3nt: TGTGCTAGTGGTTTGGTATCGGGGGATGGCTACACCTTC; d_gene: NA; j_gene: TRBJ1-2; abundance: NA; v_gene: TRBV12-5
CDR3aa: CASSQGLEVGGYTF; CDR3nt: TGCGCCAGCAGCCAGGGGCTCGAGGTGGGTGGCTACACCTTC; d_gene: NA; j_gene: TRBJ1-2; abundance: NA; v_gene: TRBV4-1
CDR3aa: CASAGRGGRNEQFF; CDR3nt: TGTGCCAGTGCCGGGCGGGGGGGCCGGAATGAGCAGTTCTTC; d_gene: TRBD2; j_gene: TRBJ2-1; abundance: many; v_gene: TRBV6-5
CDR3aa: CSASPGGSYQPQHF; CDR3nt: TGCAGTGCTAGTCCTGGGGGCTCCTATCAGCCCCAGCATTTT; d_gene: NA; j_gene: TRBJ1-5; abundance: NA; v_gene: TRBV20-1
CDR3aa: CAISDLGQGTEAFF; CDR3nt: TGTGCCATCAGTGACCTTGGACAGGGCACTGAAGCTTTCTTT; d_gene: TRBD1; j_gene: TRBJ1-1; abundance: NA; v_gene: TRBV10-3
CDR3aa: CASSVQGSGANVLTF; CDR3nt: TGCGCCAGCAGCGTTCAGGGGTCTGGGGCCAACGTCCTGACTTTC; d_gene: NA; j_gene: TRBJ2-6; abundance: NA; v_gene: TRBV5-1
CDR3aa: CASSQDQTGGNEKLFF; CDR3nt: TGCGCCAGCAGCCAAGATCAGACAGGGGGGAATGAAAAACTGTTTTTT; d_gene: TRBD1; j_gene: TRBJ1-4; abundance: NA; v_gene: TRBV4-1
CDR3aa: CASSQATGVNSPLHF; CDR3nt: TGTGCCAGCAGCCAAGCGACAGGGGTGAATTCACCCCTCCACTTT; d_gene: TRBD1; j_gene: TRBJ1-6; abundance: NA; v_gene: TRBV3-1/TRBV3-2
CDR3aa: CASSLFTGGGELFF; CDR3nt: TGCGCCAGCAGCTTGTTTACAGGTGGAGGGGAGCTGTTTTTT; d_gene: NA; j_gene: TRBJ2-2; abundance: NA; v_gene: TRBV5-1
CDR3aa: CASSVGGETQYF; CDR3nt: TGCGCCAGCAGCGTTGGGGGGGAGACCCAGTACTTC; d_gene: NA; j_gene: TRBJ2-5; abundance: NA; v_gene: TRBV5-1
CDR3aa: CAISDGTEKNIQYF; CDR3nt: TGTGCCATCAGTGATGGGACAGAAAAAAACATTCAGTACTTC; d_gene: TRBD1; j_gene: TRBJ2-4; abundance: NA; v_gene: TRBV10-3
CDR3aa: CASSIGEKGTEAFF; CDR3nt: TGTGCCAGTAGTATCGGGGAGAAGGGCACTGAAGCTTTCTTT; d_gene: NA; j_gene: TRBJ1-1; abundance: NA; v_gene: TRBV19
CDR3aa: CASSLSGGTNYGYTF; CDR3nt: TGTGCCAGCAGCTTGTCGGGGGGAACTAACTATGGCTACACCTTC; d_gene: NA; j_gene: TRBJ1-2; abundance: NA; v_gene: TRBV5-5
CDR3aa: CSVKAEGGNQPQHF; CDR3nt: TGCAGCGTGAAAGCCGAGGGTGGCAATCAGCCCCAGCATTTT; d_gene: NA; j_gene: TRBJ1-5; abundance: NA; v_gene: TRBV29-1
CDR3aa: CASSQDVGQGYGYTF; CDR3nt: TGTGCCAGCAGCCAAGATGTCGGGCAGGGGTATGGCTACACCTTC; d_gene: NA; j_gene: TRBJ1-2; abundance: few; v_gene: TRBV4-2
CDR3aa: CASSITTDWREETQYF; CDR3nt: TGTGCCAGCAGTATTACTACGGACTGGAGGGAGGAGACCCAGTACTTC; d_gene: NA; j_gene: TRBJ2-5; abundance: few; v_gene: TRBV2
CDR3aa: CASSGQGARGYTF; CDR3nt: TGTGCCAGCAGCGGACAGGGTGCGCGTGGCTACACCTTC; d_gene: TRBD1; j_gene: TRBJ1-2; abundance: NA; v_gene: TRBV9
CDR3aa: CASSQDPGLAGGRVWEQFF; CDR3nt: TGTGCCAGCAGCCAAGACCCGGGACTAGCGGGGGGGCGAGTGTGGGAGCAGTTCTTC; d_gene: TRBD2; j_gene: TRBJ2-1; abundance: NA; v_gene: TRBV3-1/TRBV3-2
CDR3aa: CASSHYRGLEVYGYTF; CDR3nt: TGTGCCAGCAGCCATTACAGGGGGCTCGAGGTCTATGGCTACACCTTC; d_gene: TRBD1; j_gene: TRBJ1-2; abundance: NA; v_gene: TRBV14
CDR3aa: CASSERGYEQYF; CDR3nt: TGCGCCAGCAGTGAGCGGGGGTACGAGCAGTACTTC; d_gene: NA; j_gene: TRBJ2-7; abundance: few; v_gene: TRBV10-2
CDR3aa: CASSIGQAFEQYF; CDR3nt: TGTGCCAGTAGTATCGGACAGGCTTTCGAGCAGTACTTC; d_gene: TRBD1; j_gene: TRBJ2-7; abundance: NA; v_gene: TRBV19
CDR3aa: CASSEQGVDEKLFF; CDR3nt: TGTGCCAGCAGCGAACAGGGGGTGGATGAAAAACTGTTTTTT; d_gene: TRBD1; j_gene: TRBJ1-4; abundance: NA; v_gene: TRBV28
CDR3aa: CASSLTGTALNQPQHF; CDR3nt: TGTGCCAGCAGTTTGACCGGGACAGCGCTCAATCAGCCCCAGCATTTT; d_gene: TRBD1; j_gene: TRBJ1-5; abundance: NA; v_gene: TRBV28